This T cell receptor beta chain was captured by sequencing in a study of cytomegalovirus exposure and HLA in healthy donors. Primers for the PCR totalled 60 Vbeta and 13 Jbeta. The data were produced by immunoSEQ multiplex PCR, yet TCRdb's version contains in-frame clones alone and is incomplete. The sample has about 55,000 clones, around 82% seen once. CDR3 length equals 14 residues. V lost 7 bases and J lost 0, with 7 bases in between. Germline lookup yields CDR1 MNHEY and CDR2 SMNVEV (reference sequence). Sequenced input: PBMCs. The TCR comes from a female donor in good health and CMV-seronegative. The J gene is TRBJ1-6, the V gene TRBV27; the D is unclear. CDR3 protein: CASKPSSYNSPLHF. CDR3 bases: TGTGCCAGCAAACCTAGCTCCTATAATTCACCCCTCCACTTT.